This T cell receptor (beta chain) was sequenced for a study of blood T cell repertoires in COVID-19. In the study overall: Material from acute and convalescent COVID-19 was sourced from the United States, Italy and Spain. PBMCs, B-cell-depleted T cells, or T cells were the source of the cDNA or gDNA that made up the material.

The germline V gene encodes CDR1 SGHRS and CDR2 YFSETQ. J gave up 4 bases and V 5 bases, and 5 bases lay outside the gene matches. This CDR3 is built from 13 residues. In the authors' methods: Estimates of nucleated cell counts were drawn from the amplification of reference gene primers. Data came from immunoSEQ multiplex PCR; TCRdb stores just in-frame clones and leaves some out. For V, J and clone size, that table is used; D and trimming come from the DNA. The sample lists tens of thousands of clones, roughly 84% seen once, with 5.5% to 8% in the top ten. The TCR comes from a man over 45 with active COVID-19. Sequencing was done on a sample of peripheral blood. The rearrangement links TRBV5-1 to TRBJ1-1, with TRBD1 matching over 7 bases. The CDR3 nucleotides read TGCGCCAGCAGTCGAAACAGGGGCACTGAAGCTTTCTTT. Translation: CASSRNRGTEAFF.